This is a list of T cell receptor beta chains from one sample in a study of blood T cell repertoires in COVID-19. Some clones are missing from TCRdb's copy, which holds only in-frame ones; the method was immunoSEQ multiplex PCR. The table has approximately 220,000 clones, about nine tenths seen once. The specimen sequenced was PBMCs or T cells enriched from blood (not recorded which). These receptors were taken from a man between 25 and 39 years old who had recovered from COVID-19. Each CDR3 is given with its conserved first and last residue. Fields, in order: CDR3 protein, CDR3 DNA, D gene, V gene, J gene, clone size. A D gene is named only where the DNA matches it firmly. Clone sizes are given selectively: once, few, many, or a class where the clone is expanded.

CASSWGQSDTEAFF	TGTGCCAGCAGCTGGGGACAGTCGGACACTGAAGCTTTCTTT	TRBD1	TRBV7-8	TRBJ1-1	.
CASSVSDSLIYGYTF	TGTGCCAGCAGCGTATCTGACAGCCTTATCTATGGCTACACCTTC	.	TRBV9	TRBJ1-2	.
CASSELAGAGELFF	TGTGCCAGCAGTGAATTGGCAGGGGCCGGGGAGCTGTTTTTT	.	TRBV25-1	TRBJ2-2	.
CASSQEGTGGLSTDTQYF	TGTGCCAGCAGCCAAGAGGGGACAGGGGGCCTTAGCACAGATACGCAGTATTTT	TRBD1	TRBV3-1/TRBV3-2	TRBJ2-3	.
CASLPEGAENIQYF	TGTGCCAGCTTGCCTGAGGGCGCGGAAAACATTCAGTACTTC	.	TRBV21-1	TRBJ2-4	.
CASSLGGIGRGYQETQYF	TGTGCCAGCAGCTTAGGCGGTATAGGAAGGGGGTACCAAGAGACCCAGTACTTC	.	TRBV11-3	TRBJ2-5	.
CASSYLSGDSYEQYF	TGTGCCAGCAGTTACTTATCCGGGGACTCCTACGAGCAGTACTTC	.	TRBV6-2/TRBV6-3	TRBJ2-7	.
CAWAQGLRYGYTF	TGTGCCTGGGCACAGGGTCTTCGGTATGGCTACACCTTC	.	TRBV30	TRBJ1-2	.
CASSIDRGYEQYF	TGTGCCAGTAGTATTGACAGGGGCTACGAGCAGTACTTC	TRBD1	TRBV19	TRBJ2-7	.
CASSEGQGNIQYF	TGCGCCAGCAGTGAGGGACAGGGTAACATTCAGTACTTC	TRBD1	TRBV10-2	TRBJ2-4	.
CASSLDGTGDYGYTF	TGCGCCAGCAGCTTGGACGGGACAGGGGACTATGGCTACACCTTC	TRBD1	TRBV5-1	TRBJ1-2	.
CASSHVNEDTQYF	TGTGCCAGCAGCCATGTTAATGAGGATACGCAGTATTTT	.	TRBV14	TRBJ2-3	.
CASSLGQSYEQYF	TGTGCCAGCAGTCTGGGACAGTCCTACGAGCAGTACTTC	TRBD1	TRBV2	TRBJ2-7	.
CASSSNRGSYGYTF	TGTGCCAGCAGTTCTAACAGGGGGTCCTATGGCTACACCTTC	TRBD1	TRBV28	TRBJ1-2	.
CATSDRGGAGGEQFF	TGTGCCACCAGTGACCGGGGAGGAGCCGGGGGTGAGCAGTTCTTC	.	TRBV24-1	TRBJ2-1	.
CASSLGPQGLAVPGVETQYF	TGCGCCAGCAGCTTGGGCCCCCAGGGACTAGCTGTTCCGGGTGTTGAGACCCAGTACTTC	TRBD2	TRBV5-1	TRBJ2-5	.
CAIVPGNSGNTIYF	TGTGCCATCGTACCCGGGAACTCTGGAAACACCATATATTTT	.	TRBV10-3	TRBJ1-3	.
CASSKGDRVGMNTEAFF	TGCGCCAGCAGCAAAGGAGACAGGGTCGGGATGAACACTGAAGCTTTCTTT	TRBD1	TRBV5-1	TRBJ1-1	.
CASSKKQGSEKLFF	TGTGCCAGCAGTAAAAAACAGGGCAGTGAAAAACTGTTTTTT	.	TRBV6-4	TRBJ1-4	.
CASSPGQGGFQPQHF	TGTGCCAGCAGTCCGGGACAGGGAGGGTTTCAGCCCCAGCATTTT	TRBD1	TRBV2	TRBJ1-5	.
CASSNLRDRGCYEQYF	TGTGCCAGCAGCAACCTACGGGACAGGGGGTGTTACGAGCAGTACTTC	.	TRBV21-1	TRBJ2-7	.
CASSSLTGRKSYEQYF	TGCGCCAGCAGCAGCCTGACAGGAAGAAAATCCTACGAGCAGTACTTC	.	TRBV5-1	TRBJ2-7	.
CASSRSGYGYTF	TGTGCCAGCAGCCGCTCCGGGTATGGCTACACCTTC	.	TRBV6-5	TRBJ1-2	.
CATRQGDQPQHF	TGTGCCACAAGACAGGGCGATCAGCCCCAGCATTTT	TRBD1	TRBV6-5	TRBJ1-5	.
CASSKLAGGLSYNEQFF	TGTGCCAGTAGTAAACTAGCGGGGGGCCTTTCCTACAATGAGCAGTTCTTC	TRBD2	TRBV19	TRBJ2-1	.
CASSPTRLQGNTDTQYF	TGTGCCAGCAGCCCGACCCGCCTCCAGGGGAACACAGATACGCAGTATTTT	.	TRBV21-1	TRBJ2-3	.
CASSQDLVSGYTF	TGCGCCAGCAGCCAAGATCTAGTAAGTGGCTACACCTTC	.	TRBV4-3	TRBJ1-2	.
CASSSNYGYTF	TGTGCCAGCAGTTCGAACTATGGCTACACCTTC	.	TRBV28	TRBJ1-2	.
CASSLLAANTGELFF	TGCGCCAGCAGCTTGTTAGCGGCGAACACCGGGGAGCTGTTTTTT	.	TRBV5-1	TRBJ2-2	.
CASSQDQTGGFEKLFF	TGTGCCAGCAGCCAAGATCAAACAGGGGGCTTTGAAAAACTGTTTTTT	TRBD1	TRBV4-2	TRBJ1-4	.
CASRGIGNTEAFF	TGTGCCAGTCGGGGTATCGGGAACACTGAAGCTTTCTTT	.	TRBV5-4	TRBJ1-1	.
CASSFTEGGYKAFF	TGTGCCAGCAGTTTTACTGAAGGGGGCTATAAAGCTTTCTTT	TRBD1	TRBV27	TRBJ1-1	.
CASSLAATSGRYEQYF	TGTGCCAGCAGCTTAGCGGCGACTAGCGGGCGTTACGAGCAGTACTTC	TRBD2	TRBV7-2	TRBJ2-7	.
CASSPGQGENYGYTF	TGTGCCAGCAGCCCAGGACAGGGCGAGAACTATGGCTACACCTTC	TRBD1	TRBV7-8	TRBJ1-2	.
CASSLEGYRDNEQFF	TGTGCCAGCAGCTTAGAGGGCTACAGGGACAATGAGCAGTTCTTC	.	TRBV7-2	TRBJ2-1	few
CASSLAFGLGAGNTGELFF	TGTGCCAGCAGCTTAGCTTTCGGGTTAGGGGCAGGGAACACCGGGGAGCTGTTTTTT	.	TRBV11-2	TRBJ2-2	.
CASRGQGVGTEAFF	TGTGCCAGCAGAGGACAGGGGGTTGGCACTGAAGCTTTCTTT	TRBD1	TRBV2	TRBJ1-1	.
CASSDGGLSYNEQFF	TGCGCCAGCAGTGATGGGGGCCTCTCCTACAATGAGCAGTTCTTC	.	TRBV10-2	TRBJ2-1	.
CASSLPKSGRGSNEQFF	TGTGCCAGCAGCTTACCCAAAAGCGGGAGAGGGAGCAATGAGCAGTTCTTC	TRBD2	TRBV7-8	TRBJ2-1	.
CASRNDRVNEKLFF	TGTGCCAGTAGGAATGACAGGGTAAACGAAAAACTGTTTTTT	TRBD1	TRBV19	TRBJ1-4	.
CASSQTTGPSYEQYF	TGCGCCAGCAGCCAGACGACAGGGCCCTCCTACGAGCAGTACTTC	TRBD1	TRBV4-3	TRBJ2-7	.
CASSISRESYNEQFF	TGTGCCAGTAGTATTTCCCGAGAGTCCTACAATGAGCAGTTCTTC	.	TRBV19	TRBJ2-1	once